The source of this TCR beta chain is a study of blood T cell repertoires in COVID-19. Across the whole study: Samples of COVID-19 (acute and convalescent) were obtained from the United States, Italy and Spain. The cDNA or gDNA used as material had been derived from T cells, B-cell-depleted T cells, or PBMCs.

Enrollees, 18 to 89 years old, lived in approximately 25 US areas. This table comes from immunoSEQ multiplex PCR, and its TCRdb copy is limited to in-frame clones, with some not included. This table has around 330,000 clones, more than 75% appearing once. The origin of this receptor is a man in his sixties who had recovered from COVID-19. The sample comprised PBMCs or T cells enriched from blood (not recorded which).

The CDR3 here is CASSRGQDYNSPLHF. CDR3 coding DNA: TGTGCCAGCAGCCGGGGACAGGACTATAATTCACCCCTCCACTTT. The gene calls are TRBV5-4 and TRBJ1-6; 8 nucleotides line up with TRBD1. Losses at the gene ends were 4 bases for V and 3 bases for J; bases not matched to a gene: 3. Germline V gene lookup returns CDR1 SGHNT and CDR2 YYREEE (reference sequence). The CDR3 consists of 15 residues.